The subject of this entry is one T cell receptor beta chain. Its antigen is currently not known. No much larger clone is present one base from it, and per-base qualities are unavailable. The sample contains more than one DNA sequence encoding this CDR3. The data were obtained in a study of shared clonotypes between healthy human individuals (dated by TCRdb to the early 2020s). Looking at the study overall: Two women and three men aged 18 to 49 years were included in the cohort. For each donor, CD4 naive and CD4 memory were each run on three plates, CD8 naive on two plates, and CD8 memory on one plate. Blood TCR repertoires of about 5 healthy adults were deeply sequenced to estimate repertoire size and the extent of clonotype sharing between individuals. Different laboratories and diverse techniques were used to prepare libraries and sequence TCR repertoires, to increase sequencing depth and limit assay-specific biases. Per donor, leukapheresis produced somewhere between about 0.9 and 9 billion PBMCs. The full study reports these points: Compared with non-shared clonotypes, clonotypes shared by all four sorted-subset donors had higher generation probabilities. Pairwise subsampling led to the expectation that sequencing depth would affect the degree of clonotype sharing among donors. Because the study included a small number of donors, the genetic and exposure-history diversity represented was limited. Even with the large sequencing depth, rarefaction of the sorted-subset datasets indicated that sequencing was incomplete. Sampling was restricted to blood, and TCR repertoires in tissues likely differ from the TCR repertoires found in blood. When a handful of donors were compared, the shared fraction of clonotypes was 5% to 6.5% for naive CD4, roughly 3.4% for naive CD8, 2.3% for memory CD4, and 0.35% to 0.4% for memory CD8. Estimated clonotype richness was generally larger for naive than for memory subsets.

Using the deep immunoSEQ assay, multiplex PCR amplified TCR CDR3 regions from genomic DNA. For each cell subset, the extracted genomic DNA was distributed evenly across all wells of several immunoSEQ 96-well plates, and each plate served as one replicate. For sorted subsets, 200 to 250 ng of genomic DNA, equivalent to 30,000 or so T cell genomes, went into each replicate PCR. Purified libraries were measured with a Qubit 3.0 fluorometer, size-checked on a Bioanalyzer 2100, and measured again with the KAPA Library Quantification kit. Each immunoSEQ 96-well plate was sequenced on its own single-read 150-cycle Illumina NextSeq 550 flow cell. On the authors' methods: Because only junctional sequences without quality scores were contained in the immunoSEQ output, filtering matching that applied to full-length reads could not be performed. To assign V/J genes and CDR3, sequences were annotated using PyIR, a Python wrapper for IgBLAST v1.9, with IMGT germline references. Reads were filtered out if the reads had weak V/J assignments (E-value above 1e-6), no CDR3, stop codons, out-of-frame junctions, or ambiguous translated residues. A V3J clonotype was defined by an identical inferred V gene, J gene, and CDR3 amino acid sequence. The percentage overlap between two repertoires was calculated by dividing the number of shared unique clonotypes by the size of the smaller repertoire. RTK rarefaction, the Chao1 estimator, and Recon v2.1 estimates of unobserved clonotypes were used to assess repertoire richness. OLGA was used to compute generation probabilities for all TCRbeta clonotypes that the gDNA method yielded from a few donors. The source is immuneACCESS, and TCRdb retained only in-frame sequences with V and J called. Part of the clones is not carried over; for the studies checked, unresolved V genes explain less than half of this, and the remainder is unexplained. V and J calls and clone size are as listed in that table; D and trimming were resolved from the DNA. Present in this sample are roughly 1.5 million clones, 95% to 99% of which were seen just once. The ten largest clones take up about 0.4% of the sample.

Healthy HIV-negative adults with no recently reported acute infections or vaccinations were included as donors. All donors were Caucasian adults living in Nashville, Tennessee, USA. CD4+ T cells were enriched by magnetic negative selection, after which naive cells were positively selected on CD45RA and the negative fraction was taken as the memory subset. Blood was collected by leukapheresis, and PBMCs were isolated by Ficoll-Histopaque density gradient centrifugation and then cryopreserved in liquid nitrogen vapor phase. Purity and quantity of every magnetically sorted T cell population were checked by analytical flow cytometry. Each sorted fraction had its genomic DNA isolated and then quantified by UV absorbance on a Nanodrop 2000c. From the cysteine through the phenylalanine, the CDR3 covers 17 amino acids. The CDR3 DNA has 51 bases and is translated from base 1. Trimming takes 0 bases off V and 1 base off J; junction bases not matched to a gene: 2. CDR1 and CDR2 are read off the germline V gene as SGDLS and YYNGEE.

Sequencing was carried out using naive CD4+ T cells sorted from blood. In the paper's terms, the cell subset or site label means: CD45RA+ positively selected. Rearrangement joined TRBV9 to TRBJ2-2, and 11 junctional nucleotides match TRBD2. The TCR sequence derives from a man between 25 and 39 years old in good health. The CDR3 protein is CASSVVGLAGNTGELFF. The nucleotide sequence is given as TGTGCCAGCAGCGTAGTCGGACTAGCGGGGAACACCGGGGAGCTGTTTTTT. Supplemented by the reference TRBV9 and TRBJ2-2 proteins around the CDR3, the complete variable domain is DSGVTQTPKHLITATGQRVTLRCSPRSGDLSVYWYQQSLDQGLQFLIQYYNGEERAKGNILERFSAQQFPDLHSELNLSSLELGDSALYFCASSVVGLAGNTGELFFGEGSRLTVL.